What follows are 7 T cell receptor beta chains derived from one specimen sequenced in a study of CD8+CD57+ T cells in acquired aplastic anemia (dated by TCRdb to the late 2010s). Flow cytometry had shown CD8+CD57+ cell expansion in the patients selected for sequencing. TCRdb lists the instrument as Illumina HiSeq 2000. Genomic DNA served as template for TCR beta VDJ combination and CDR3 sequence profiling. TCRdb reanalyzed the raw reads on its own, using fastp at Q25 for trimming and MiXCR for clone calling, and kept in-frame beta chains. A single entry per CDR3 protein holds the most common genes and DNA from its merged rows. A total of about 190,000 distinct CDR3 sequences appear in this sample, 48% of them only once. About 8.8% of the sample rests with the top ten. Sequencing used sorted CD4+, CD8+, or CD8+CD57+ T cells (not recorded which) from PBMCs. The receptors were sampled from a human donor with aplastic anemia.

The V call is TRBV9, the J call TRBJ1-6; the D gene is possibly TRBD1 (5 bases). The CDR3 covers 14 residues. The germline V gene has CDR1 SGDLS and CDR2 YYNGEE. Between the trimmed V and J ends, which lost 0 bases and 7 bases, there was a span of 8 bases. The DNA for the CDR3 is TGTGCCAGCAGCGTAGGGACATTGAATTCACCCCTCCACTTT. Amino acid sequence: CASSVGTLNSPLHF.

A word on this clonotype: A much larger clone is a single base away; this may be a read error. The genes are TRBV9 and TRBJ2-2; TRBD2 matches at 7 bases. Germline CDR1 is SGDLS and CDR2 is YYNGEE. The CDR3 runs 14 residues. V lost 7 bases to trimming and J lost 6 bases; unmatched junction nucleotides: 9. For the CDR3, the DNA is TGTGCCAGCGGCCCCCGGGGGGACCCCGGGGAGCTGTTTTTT. Its translation: CASGPRGDPGELFF.

CDR3 nucleotide sequence: TGTGCCAGTACGATTCAGGAAGTGGAGACCCAGTACTTC. Translation: CASTIQEVETQYF. The gene calls are TRBV19 and TRBJ2-5; no firm D call. The V gene's germline CDR1 is LNHDA and CDR2 SQIVND (reference sequence). Between the trimmed V and J ends, which lost 7 bases and 5 bases, there was a span of 14 bases. The CDR3 extends over 13 amino acids.

The CDR3 bases are TGTGCCAGCAGCTCCCGCCCGGGACAGGCTTTTCCGTACGAGCAGTACTTC. It is translated as CASSSRPGQAFPYEQYF. The rearrangement joins TRBV9 to TRBJ2-7; 8 positions agree with TRBD1. The CDR3 has 17 amino acids. Germline-derived CDR1 and CDR2 are SGDLS and YYNGEE. The V segment lost 4 bases and the J segment 4 bases; nucleotides outside the gene matches: 16.

In this sample, this clonotype turned up a few times. The chain couples TRBV10-3 to TRBJ2-6; no reliable D call. CDR3 length: 15 amino acids. Deletions cut 4 bases from V and 4 bases from J, with 11 bases between. Germline-derived CDR1 and CDR2 are ENHRY and SYGVKD. In DNA, the CDR3 is TGTGCCATCAGTGGTCAAGGCGCGGGGGCCAACGTCCTGACTTTC. Protein sequence: CAISGQGAGANVLTF.

This clonotype was recorded at least ten times. This chain links TRBV6-1 with TRBJ2-7; D might be TRBD1 or TRBD2, each matching 5 bases. This CDR3 comprises 14 residues. Looked up from germline, CDR1 is MNHNS and CDR2 is SASEGT. V lost 4 bases, J lost 4 bases, and 14 bases lay in between. The CDR3 coding sequence is TGTGCCAGCAGTGGGAGGACACAAGAATACGAGCAGTACTTC. Amino acid sequence: CASSGRTQEYEQYF.

In this sample, this clonotype turned up many times. This sequence joins TRBV4-3 and TRBJ2-7; no reliable D call. The CDR3 extends over 15 amino acids. In germline, CDR1 is LGHNA, CDR2 YSLEER. Trimming shortened V by 0 bases and J by 0 bases, and 9 bases separated the two germline ends. The CDR3 region is CASSQDPRISYEQYF. The CDR3 nucleotides read TGCGCCAGCAGCCAAGATCCCAGGATCTCCTACGAGCAGTACTTC.